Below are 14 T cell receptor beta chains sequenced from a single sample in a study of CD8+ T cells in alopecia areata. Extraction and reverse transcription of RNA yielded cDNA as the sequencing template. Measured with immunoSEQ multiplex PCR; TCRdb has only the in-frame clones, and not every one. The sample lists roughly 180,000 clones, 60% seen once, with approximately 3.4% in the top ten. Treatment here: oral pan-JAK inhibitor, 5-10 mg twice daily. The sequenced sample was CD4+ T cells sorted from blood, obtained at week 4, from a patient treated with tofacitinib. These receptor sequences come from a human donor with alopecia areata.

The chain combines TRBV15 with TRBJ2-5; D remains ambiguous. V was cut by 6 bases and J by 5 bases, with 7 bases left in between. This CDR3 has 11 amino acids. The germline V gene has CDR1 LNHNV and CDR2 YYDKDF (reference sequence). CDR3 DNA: TGTGCCACCAGAATAGGGGAGACCCAGTACTTC. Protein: CATRIGETQYF.

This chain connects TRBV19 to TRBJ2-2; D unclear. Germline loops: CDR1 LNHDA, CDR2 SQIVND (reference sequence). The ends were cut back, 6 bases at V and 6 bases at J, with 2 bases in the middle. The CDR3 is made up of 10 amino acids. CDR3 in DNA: TGTGCCAGTAGGTCCGGGGAGCTGTTTTTT. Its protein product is CASRSGELFF.

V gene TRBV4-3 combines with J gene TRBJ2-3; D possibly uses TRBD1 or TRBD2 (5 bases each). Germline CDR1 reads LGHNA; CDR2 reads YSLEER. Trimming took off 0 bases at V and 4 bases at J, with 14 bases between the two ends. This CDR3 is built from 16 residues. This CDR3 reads CASSQDGGGSPDTQYF. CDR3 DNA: TGCGCCAGCAGCCAAGATGGTGGGGGATCCCCAGATACGCAGTATTTT.

CDR3 nucleotides: TGCAGCAGCGGGCCTGGACGGGTCACAGATACGCAGTATTTT. Protein sequence: CSSGPGRVTDTQYF. This chain links TRBV29-1 with TRBJ2-3; perhaps TRBD2 as D (6 bases). The CDR3 contains 14 residues. V was shortened by 8 bases and J by 2 bases, with 17 bases between the two germline ends. From germline, CDR1 is SQVTM and CDR2 ANQGSEA.

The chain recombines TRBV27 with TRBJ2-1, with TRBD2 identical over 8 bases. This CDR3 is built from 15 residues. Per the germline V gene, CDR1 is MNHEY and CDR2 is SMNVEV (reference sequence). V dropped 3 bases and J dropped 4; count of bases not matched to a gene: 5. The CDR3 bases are TGTGCCAGCAGTTTCGGGGGGGGAACGTACAATGAGCAGTTCTTC. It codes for CASSFGGGTYNEQFF.

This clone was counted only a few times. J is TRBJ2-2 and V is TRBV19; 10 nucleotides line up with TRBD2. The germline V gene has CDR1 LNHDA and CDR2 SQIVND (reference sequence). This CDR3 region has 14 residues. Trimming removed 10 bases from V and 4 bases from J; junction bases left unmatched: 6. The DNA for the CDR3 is TGTGCCACGACTCGACTAGCGGGCACCGGGGAGCTGTTTTTT. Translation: CATTRLAGTGELFF.

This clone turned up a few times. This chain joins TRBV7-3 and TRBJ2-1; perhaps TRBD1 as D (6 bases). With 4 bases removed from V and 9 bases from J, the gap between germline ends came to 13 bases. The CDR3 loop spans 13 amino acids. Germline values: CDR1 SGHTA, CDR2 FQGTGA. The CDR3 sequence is CASSSTGSGEQFF. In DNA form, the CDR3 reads TGTGCCAGCAGCTCAACAGGGTCTGGTGAGCAGTTCTTC.

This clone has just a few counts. The CDR3 nucleotides are TGTGCCAGCCGCCCCGCGATTGGGTCCTATGGCTACACCTTC. It translates to CASRPAIGSYGYTF. The chain joins TRBV13 to TRBJ1-2; D gene uncertain. Between the trimmed V and J ends, which lost 8 bases and 4 bases, there was a span of 17 bases. This CDR3 is built from 14 residues. CDR1 is PRHDT and CDR2 is FYEKMQ in the germline V gene (reference sequence). Looking up the rest from reference TRBV13 and TRBJ1-2 gives the full variable domain: AAGVIQSPRHLIKEKRETATLKCYPIPRHDTVYWYQQGPGQDPQFLISFYEKMQSDKGSIPDRFSAQQFSDYHSELNMSSLELGDSALYFCASRPAIGSYGYTFGSGTRLTVV.

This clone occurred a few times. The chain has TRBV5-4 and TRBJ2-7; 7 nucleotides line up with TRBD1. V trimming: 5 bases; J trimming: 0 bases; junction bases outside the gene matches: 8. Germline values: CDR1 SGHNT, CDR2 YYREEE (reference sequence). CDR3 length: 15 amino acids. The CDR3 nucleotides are TGTGCCAGCAGTTCCCAGGGACAGAGCTCCTACGAGCAGTACTTC. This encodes CASSSQGQSSYEQYF.

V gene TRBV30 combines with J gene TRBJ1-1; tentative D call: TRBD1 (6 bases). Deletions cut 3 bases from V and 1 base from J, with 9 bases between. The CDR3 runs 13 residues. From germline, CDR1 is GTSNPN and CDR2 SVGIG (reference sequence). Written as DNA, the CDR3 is TGTGCCTGGAGGCAGGACAGGAACACTGAAGCTTTCTTT. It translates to CAWRQDRNTEAFF.

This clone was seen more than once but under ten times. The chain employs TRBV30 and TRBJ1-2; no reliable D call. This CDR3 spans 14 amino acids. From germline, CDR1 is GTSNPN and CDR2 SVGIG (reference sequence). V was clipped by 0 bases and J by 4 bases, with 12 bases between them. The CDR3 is CAWSVDGQTYGYTF. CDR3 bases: TGTGCCTGGAGTGTAGATGGGCAGACCTATGGCTACACCTTC.

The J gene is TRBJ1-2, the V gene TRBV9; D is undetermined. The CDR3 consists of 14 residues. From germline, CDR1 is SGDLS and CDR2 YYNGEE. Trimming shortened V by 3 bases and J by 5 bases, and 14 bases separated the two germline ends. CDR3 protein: CASSDPVVFYGYTF. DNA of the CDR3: TGTGCCAGCAGCGATCCAGTGGTCTTTTATGGCTACACCTTC.

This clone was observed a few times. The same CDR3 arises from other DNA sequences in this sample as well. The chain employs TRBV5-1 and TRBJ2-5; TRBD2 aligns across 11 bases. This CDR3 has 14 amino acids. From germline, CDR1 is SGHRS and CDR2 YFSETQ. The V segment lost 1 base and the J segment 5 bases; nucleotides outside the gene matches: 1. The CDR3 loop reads CASSLTSGGETQYF. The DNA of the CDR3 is TGCGCCAGCAGCTTGACTAGCGGGGGCGAGACCCAGTACTTC.

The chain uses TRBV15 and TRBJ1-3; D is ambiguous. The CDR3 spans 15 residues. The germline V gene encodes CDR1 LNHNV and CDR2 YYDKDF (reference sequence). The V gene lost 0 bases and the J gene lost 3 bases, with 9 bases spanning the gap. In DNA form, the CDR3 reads TGTGCCACCAGCAGAGACACCGGTCATGGAAACACCATATATTTT. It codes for CATSRDTGHGNTIYF.